The T cell receptor beta chain under discussion was sequenced for a study of Graves' ophthalmopathy and Graves' hyperthyroidism. Investigators amplified TCR beta CDR3 regions from RNA transcripts. In the first round, RT-PCR was carried out with HTBI primers, and a multiplex PCR formed the second round. TCRdb fed the multiplex PCR reads into MiXCR, producing one record per CDR3 protein. The sample yields hundreds of thousands of distinct CDR3 sequences, roughly 20% seen once. The CDR3 is 16 residues long. CDR1 is SGHAT, CDR2 FQNNGV, per germline. V dropped 6 bases and J dropped 8 bases, with 24 bases sitting between them. The sample holds a few counts of this clonotype. Aged 18 to 65, hyperthyroidism patients had been newly diagnosed, with under 2 months' duration. Other autoimmune diseases, uncontrolled infections, pregnancy or lactation ruled patients out of participation.

The rearrangement uses TRBV11-2 and TRBJ2-3; perhaps D is TRBD1 or TRBD2 (6 bases each). Sequenced: peripheral blood. The TCR originated in a woman between 18 and 29 years old with stable Graves' hyperthyroidism. In DNA, the CDR3 is TGTGCCAGCAGGCGTTCACCGGGATTAGGGGGGCCTACGCAGTATTTT. It yields the protein CASRRSPGLGGPTQYF.